Listed below are T cell receptor beta chains from one sample, sequenced in a study of T cell responses to AZD1222 COVID-19 vaccine. Repertoires were generated with immunoSEQ multiplex PCR, while TCRdb's copy carries only in-frame clones and drops some. Of approximately 90,000 clones in the sample, under 95% were seen once. The input for sequencing was peripheral blood, taken on day 0 of AZD1222 vaccination. These receptors came from an adult in good health. CDR3s include the opening cysteine and the closing phenylalanine or tryptophan. D genes are given only for firm matches. Rows give clone size only sometimes, using once, few, many, or a class for an expanded clone.

clone size	D gene	V gene	J gene	CDR3 protein	CDR3 DNA
once	NA	TRBV14	TRBJ1-6	CASSRDFYNSPLHF	TGTGCCAGCAGCCGGGACTTCTATAATTCACCCCTCCACTTT
NA	TRBD2	TRBV4-1	TRBJ2-1	CASSQEGREGVFF	TGCGCCAGCAGCCAAGAAGGCCGGGAGGGCGTCTTCTTC
NA	NA	TRBV5-4	TRBJ1-1	CASSSGQNTEAFF	TGTGCCAGCAGCTCGGGACAGAACACTGAAGCTTTCTTT
NA	TRBD2	TRBV28	TRBJ2-2	CASSFGTRTGELFF	TGTGCCAGCAGTTTTGGGACTAGGACCGGGGAGCTGTTTTTT
NA	TRBD1	TRBV6-5	TRBJ1-1	CASSYGMAGGTAFF	TGTGCCAGCAGTTACGGTATGGCAGGGGGCACAGCTTTCTTT
NA	TRBD1	TRBV19	TRBJ2-5	CASSMDRGGETQYF	TGTGCCAGTAGTATGGACAGGGGCGGGGAGACCCAGTACTTC
NA	NA	TRBV24-1	TRBJ2-7	CATSDAGSRVVYEQYF	TGTGCCACCAGTGATGCGGGATCCAGGGTTGTGTACGAGCAGTACTTC
NA	TRBD1	TRBV18	TRBJ1-6	CASSPVGTANSPLHF	TGTGCCAGCTCACCGGTGGGGACAGCTAATTCACCCCTCCACTTT
NA	NA	TRBV27	TRBJ2-2	CASSLRRNGELFF	TGTGCCAGCAGTTTACGGCGGAACGGGGAGCTGTTTTTT
NA	NA	TRBV10-3	TRBJ2-7	CAIRSSYEQYF	TGTGCCATCAGAAGCTCCTACGAGCAGTACTTC
NA	TRBD2	TRBV4-1	TRBJ2-3	CASSQLGGTSGGARGTDTQYF	TGCGCCAGCAGCCAACTGGGCGGGACTAGCGGGGGGGCAAGAGGCACAGATACGCAGTATTTT
once	NA	TRBV19	TRBJ1-2	CASSINSGFGYTF	TGTGCCAGTAGTATTAACTCCGGGTTCGGCTACACCTTC
NA	TRBD2	TRBV5-4	TRBJ2-1	CASGREDVSYNEQFF	TGTGCCAGCGGGCGGGAGGACGTCTCCTACAATGAGCAGTTCTTC
NA	TRBD1	TRBV7-8	TRBJ1-2	CASSRAGTGAPNYGYTF	TGTGCCAGCAGCCGCGCCGGGACAGGGGCTCCGAACTATGGCTACACCTTC
NA	NA	TRBV7-3	TRBJ1-1	CASSLSGVNTEAFF	TGTGCCAGCAGCTTGTCCGGGGTGAACACTGAAGCTTTCTTT
NA	TRBD1	TRBV14	TRBJ1-2	CASSHDRAHYGYTF	TGTGCCAGCAGCCACGACAGGGCCCACTATGGCTACACCTTC
NA	TRBD1	TRBV10-2	TRBJ1-2	CASSPGTVGYTF	TGCGCCAGCAGCCCAGGGACAGTTGGCTACACCTTC
NA	TRBD1	TRBV18	TRBJ1-1	CASSPRNQGGNTEAFF	TGTGCCAGCTCACCAAGGAATCAGGGGGGGAACACTGAAGCTTTCTTT
few	NA	TRBV20-1	TRBJ2-1	CSASSRCCDPPSSNEQFF	TGCAGTGCTAGTTCTAGATGCTGCGATCCACCCAGCAGCAATGAGCAGTTCTTC
NA	NA	TRBV15	TRBJ1-1	CATSRDLGGRYTEAFF	TGTGCCACCAGCAGAGATCTGGGGGGGCGGTACACTGAAGCTTTCTTT
NA	NA	TRBV19	TRBJ1-2	CAGAGGNGYTF	TGTGCCGGAGCGGGGGGGAATGGCTACACCTTC
once	NA	TRBV3-1/TRBV3-2	TRBJ1-6	CASSQEGGRSPLHF	TGTGCCAGCAGCCAAGAGGGGGGTCGTTCACCCCTCCACTTT
NA	TRBD1	TRBV5-1	TRBJ2-5	CASSSGTAQETQYF	TGCGCCAGCAGCTCAGGGACAGCGCAAGAGACCCAGTACTTC